The 25 T cell receptor beta chains in this list originate from one sample, sequenced in a study of OX40 agonist ivuxolimab in advanced cancers. The protocol used for the library was the immunoSEQ multiplex PCR assay. TCRdb retrieved this table from immuneACCESS and kept in-frame rearrangements only. Not all clones are present; in checked studies, unresolved V genes account for under half, and no reason is known for the remainder. The sample has approximately 86,000 clones on record, roughly 92% of them singletons. The ten largest make up around 1.1% of the sample. This sample comprised CD4+ or CD8+ T cells sorted from blood, obtained in a trial of the OX40 agonist ivuxolimab. The receptor source for this set is an adult with an advanced solid tumor such as melanoma, head and neck, liver or kidney cancer.

This chain uses TRBV6-5 with TRBJ2-2, with D perhaps matching TRBD2 (5 bases). V lost 7 bases and J 2 bases, leaving 11 bases between the germline ends. The CDR3 has 14 residues. In germline, CDR1 is MNHEY, CDR2 SVGAGI. The CDR3 DNA follows: TGTGCCAGCAAGAGGGCGGGCAACACCGGGGAGCTGTTTTTT. Its translation is CASKRAGNTGELFF.

The genes are TRBV4-3 and TRBJ1-1; no firm D call. From germline, CDR1 is LGHNA and CDR2 YSLEER. This CDR3 is built from 16 residues. V was shortened by 1 base and J by 2 bases, with 14 bases between the two germline ends. CDR3 in DNA: TGCGCCAGCAGCCAAGGGACCAGACTCTCTAACACTGAAGCTTTCTTT. Translated: CASSQGTRLSNTEAFF.

The chain links TRBV6-5 to TRBJ1-2, with 8 positions matching TRBD1. Germline V CDR1 and CDR2: MNHEY, SVGAGI. The CDR3 sequence is 14 residues long. V trimming: 5 bases; J trimming: 5 bases; junction bases outside the gene matches: 7. This CDR3 reads CASSKDRGPYGYTF. The CDR3 DNA reads TGTGCCAGCAGTAAAGACAGGGGACCTTATGGCTACACCTTC.

This clone was counted a single time. V gene TRBV7-9 combines with J gene TRBJ1-1; D ambiguous. CDR3 size: 11 residues. Germline CDR1 reads SEHNR; CDR2 reads FQNEAQ (reference sequence). Trimming shortened V by 5 bases and J by 2 bases, and 3 bases separated the two germline ends. CDR3 region: CASSENTEAFF. The CDR3 DNA reads TGTGCCAGCAGCGAAAACACTGAAGCTTTCTTT.

The chain recombines TRBV11-1 with TRBJ2-1, with 7 bases fitting TRBD1. The CDR3 consists of 14 residues. Germline CDR1 and CDR2: SGHAT and FQDESV (reference sequence). V was pared by 2 bases and J by 6 bases, with 4 bases of the junction left unmatched. CDR3 in amino acids: CASSLTGVANEQFF. The DNA of the CDR3 is TGTGCCAGCAGCTTAACAGGGGTCGCCAATGAGCAGTTCTTC.

The rearrangement uses TRBV30 and TRBJ2-3, with D perhaps TRBD1 (6 bases). The CDR3 consists of 13 residues. Germline CDR1 reads GTSNPN; CDR2 reads SVGIG (reference sequence). CDR3 coding DNA: TGTGCTGGGGGCATCGGGAGCACAGATACGCAGTATTTT. Protein sequence: CAGGIGSTDTQYF.

The chain recombines TRBV10-3 with TRBJ2-5; D not certain. CDR1 and CDR2 (germline): ENHRY, SYGVKD. V gave up 2 bases and J gave up 3 bases, with 7 bases separating them. CDR3 length: 13 amino acids. Here the CDR3 reads CAISERQKETQYF. CDR3 in DNA: TGTGCCATCAGTGAGAGGCAGAAAGAGACCCAGTACTTC.

This rearrangement joins TRBV11-3 to TRBJ1-4; TRBD1 agrees at 11 bases. This CDR3 comprises 15 residues. V lost 1 base and J lost 7; bases outside the gene matches: 2. CDR1 is SGHNT, CDR2 YENEEA, per germline. The DNA of the CDR3 is TGTGCCAGCAGCTTAGGGACAGGGGGCACTGAAAAACTGTTTTTT. Amino acids: CASSLGTGGTEKLFF.

This clone was observed a single time. The genes are TRBV18 and TRBJ2-7; D unresolved. Germline V gene data show CDR1 as KGHSH and CDR2 as LQKENI. This CDR3 is built from 15 residues. Trimming removed 1 base from V and 2 bases from J, with 12 bases in between. CDR3 amino acids: CASSPRAPPTYEQYF. The CDR3, as DNA: TGTGCCAGCTCACCACGAGCTCCCCCAACCTACGAGCAGTACTTC.

The chain has TRBV6-5 and TRBJ1-4; 9 nucleotides match TRBD1. Germline V gene sequence: CDR1 MNHEY, CDR2 SVGAGI. CDR3 size: 14 residues. With V trimmed by 8 bases and J by 7 bases, 8 bases remained unmatched. CDR3 nucleotides: TGTGCCAGCGGGGCGGGACAGGGAGGTGAAAAACTGTTTTTT. Amino acids: CASGAGQGGEKLFF.

The chain has TRBV6-1 and TRBJ2-7; no reliable D call. CDR3 size: 14 residues. CDR1 and CDR2 from the germline V gene are MNHNS and SASEGT. V gave up 8 bases and J gave up 2 bases, with 16 bases separating them. CDR3 protein: CASVKPGPPYEQYF. The DNA for the CDR3 is TGTGCCAGCGTCAAGCCAGGTCCCCCCTACGAGCAGTACTTC.

The V and J genes are TRBV5-1 and TRBJ2-5; maybe TRBD2 (6 bases). The CDR3 consists of 14 residues. Deletions cut 1 base from V and 5 bases from J, with 12 bases between. In germline, CDR1 is SGHRS, CDR2 YFSETQ. The CDR3 nucleotides are TGCGCCAGCAGCTTGTTAAGCGGGTCGGAGACCCAGTACTTC. The encoded protein is CASSLLSGSETQYF.

The chain combines TRBV19 with TRBJ2-1; TRBD2 matches 7 bases. Germline values: CDR1 LNHDA, CDR2 SQIVND (reference sequence). V lost 1 base and J lost 0; bases outside the gene matches: 9. The length of the CDR3 is 18 residues. The CDR3 sequence: CASSIGGGRGSSYNEQFF. DNA of the CDR3: TGTGCCAGTAGTATAGGTGGGGGGAGGGGAAGCTCCTACAATGAGCAGTTCTTC. Based on the CDR3 plus reference TRBV19 and TRBJ2-1, the full variable domain is DGGITQSPKYLFRKEGQNVTLSCEQNLNHDAMYWYRQDPGQGLRLIYYSQIVNDFQKGDIAEGYSVSREKKESFPLTVTSAQKNPTAFYLCASSIGGGRGSSYNEQFFGPGTRLTVL.

The chain joins TRBV15 to TRBJ2-3; 7 bases fit TRBD2. In germline, CDR1 is LNHNV, CDR2 YYDKDF (reference sequence). The CDR3 is 16 residues long. With V trimmed by 3 bases and J by 2 bases, 8 bases remained unmatched. CDR3 coding DNA: TGTGCCACCAGCAGGAGGGAGGGGAGGACCACAGATACGCAGTATTTT. This gives the protein CATSRREGRTTDTQYF. The entire variable domain, with the rest obtained from reference TRBV15 and TRBJ2-3, is as follows: DAMVIQNPRYQVTQFGKPVTLSCSQTLNHNVMYWYQQKSSQAPKLLFHYYDKDFNNEADTPDNFQSRRPNTSFCFLDIRSPGLGDTAMYLCATSRREGRTTDTQYFGPGTRLTVL.

In nucleotides, the CDR3 is TGTGCCAGCAGCTCCCTACTAGCGGGATTGGGTACAGATACGCAGTATTTT. It codes for CASSSLLAGLGTDTQYF. The chain recombines TRBV7-2 with TRBJ2-3; 10 bases match TRBD2. V lost 4 bases, J lost 3 bases, and 10 bases stayed unmatched. The germline V gene has CDR1 SGHTA and CDR2 FQGNSA. The CDR3 consists of 17 residues.

This sequence joins TRBV28 and TRBJ2-2; TRBD2 aligns across 11 bases. The germline gives CDR1 MDHEN, CDR2 SYDVKM. The CDR3 spans 15 residues. The J segment lost 5 bases and the V segment lost 3 bases, leaving 2 bases of the junction unmatched. CDR3 sequence (DNA): TGTGCCAGCAGTTTTCGACTAGCGGGAACCGGGGAGCTGTTTTTT. It encodes CASSFRLAGTGELFF.

The chain couples TRBV5-1 to TRBJ2-5; TRBD1 aligns across 9 bases. Germline values: CDR1 SGHRS, CDR2 YFSETQ. The CDR3 has 20 amino acids. V lost 4 bases, J lost 2 bases, and 21 bases stayed unmatched. CDR3 region: CASSPVPLTGTGMQQETQYF. The DNA of the CDR3 is TGCGCCAGCAGCCCCGTACCGTTAACCGGGACAGGGATGCAGCAAGAGACCCAGTACTTC.

The chain links TRBV5-1 to TRBJ2-4; a weak D match, TRBD1 (5 bases). The CDR3 is 14 amino acids. Deletions cut 4 bases from V and 6 bases from J, with 14 bases between. CDR1 and CDR2 from the germline V gene are SGHRS and YFSETQ. The CDR3 DNA is TGCGCCAGCAGCCCGGACACCACAGCAAACATTCAGTACTTC. Residues: CASSPDTTANIQYF.

The V gene is TRBV6-6, the J gene TRBJ2-1, with 10 bases that match TRBD2. CDR3 length equals 15 residues. The trim removed 0 bases at V and 6 bases at J, leaving 2 bases unmatched. The germline CDR1 and CDR2 sequences are MNHNY and SVGAGI (reference sequence). The CDR3 DNA is TGTGCCAGCAGTTACTCGACTAGCGGGTTCAATGAGCAGTTCTTC. It codes for CASSYSTSGFNEQFF.

This sequence joins TRBV5-1 and TRBJ2-2, with 11 nucleotides matching TRBD1. Losses at the gene ends were 4 bases for V and 3 bases for J; bases not matched to a gene: 2. The CDR3 is made up of 15 amino acids. Germline lookup yields CDR1 SGHRS and CDR2 YFSETQ. This chain's CDR3 is CASSEDRGHTGELFF. The CDR3 DNA is TGCGCCAGCAGCGAGGACAGGGGGCACACCGGGGAGCTGTTTTTT.

In this sample, this clone turned up once. CDR3 protein: CASSRGTGGSDEQYF. The CDR3 DNA sequence: TGTGCCAGCAGTCGCGGGACAGGGGGATCGGACGAGCAGTACTTC. The chain is built from TRBV28 and TRBJ2-7; TRBD1 aligns across 11 bases. CDR3 length equals 15 residues. Germline-derived CDR1 and CDR2 are MDHEN and SYDVKM. V was pared by 5 bases and J by 5 bases, with 8 bases of the junction left unmatched.

A single count supports this clone. V gene TRBV28 combines with J gene TRBJ1-4; D may be TRBD1 (6 bases). The CDR3 consists of 14 residues. The germline V gene encodes CDR1 MDHEN and CDR2 SYDVKM. The V end was cut by 9 bases, the J end by 3 bases, with 14 bases between. The CDR3 DNA sequence: TGTGCCAGTACGAAAGGGGGGGCTAATGAAAAACTGTTTTTT. This translates into CASTKGGANEKLFF.

J is TRBJ2-3 and V is TRBV18, with 7 bases aligning to TRBD1. J gave up 0 bases and V 9 bases, and 6 bases lay outside the gene matches. In germline, CDR1 is KGHSH, CDR2 LQKENI. This CDR3 has 14 amino acids. CDR3 sequence reads: CASLTGASTDTQYF. The CDR3 coding sequence is TGTGCCAGTCTCACAGGGGCTAGCACAGATACGCAGTATTTT. The variable domain in full, completed from reference TRBV18 and TRBJ2-3, reads NAGVMQNPRHLVRRRGQEARLRCSPMKGHSHVYWYRQLPEEGLKFMVYLQKENIIDESGMPKERFSAEFPKEGPSILRIQQVVRGDSAAYFCASLTGASTDTQYFGPGTRLTVL.

This chain links TRBV19 with TRBJ2-3; D tentatively reads TRBD1 or TRBD2 (5 bases each). The CDR3 runs to 16 residues. V lost 3 bases and J 6 bases, leaving 19 bases between the germline ends. The germline V gene has CDR1 LNHDA and CDR2 SQIVND (reference sequence). The CDR3 spells CASSIGTGRGVDTQYF. The CDR3, as DNA: TGTGCCAGTAGTATCGGCACAGGTCGGGGAGTGGATACGCAGTATTTT. Combining the CDR3 with reference TRBV19 and TRBJ2-3 gives the whole variable domain DGGITQSPKYLFRKEGQNVTLSCEQNLNHDAMYWYRQDPGQGLRLIYYSQIVNDFQKGDIAEGYSVSREKKESFPLTVTSAQKNPTAFYLCASSIGTGRGVDTQYFGPGTRLTVL.

The rearrangement uses TRBV19 and TRBJ2-7; D is tentatively TRBD1 or TRBD2 (6 bases each). V was clipped by 1 base and J by 6 bases, with 19 bases between them. Germline lookup yields CDR1 LNHDA and CDR2 SQIVND (reference sequence). This CDR3 region has 16 residues. CDR3 sequence reads: CASSIARSGAQGEQYF. The CDR3 DNA is TGTGCCAGTAGTATAGCCCGCTCGGGGGCTCAGGGCGAGCAGTACTTC.